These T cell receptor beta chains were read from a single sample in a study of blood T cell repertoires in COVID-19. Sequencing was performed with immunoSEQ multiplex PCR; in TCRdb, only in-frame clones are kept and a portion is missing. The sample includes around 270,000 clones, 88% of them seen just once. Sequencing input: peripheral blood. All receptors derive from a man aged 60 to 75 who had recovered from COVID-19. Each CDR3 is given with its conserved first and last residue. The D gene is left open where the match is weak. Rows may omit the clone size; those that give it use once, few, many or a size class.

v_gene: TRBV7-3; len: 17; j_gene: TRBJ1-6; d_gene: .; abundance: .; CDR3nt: TGTGCCAGCAGCCCCGGGGGGTCGGCAAAGTATAATTCACCCCTCCACTTT; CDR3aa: CASSPGGSAKYNSPLHF
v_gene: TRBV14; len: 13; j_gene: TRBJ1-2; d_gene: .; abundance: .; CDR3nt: TGTGCCAGCAGCCAGGCTCAGGGTTGGGGCTACACCTTC; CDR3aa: CASSQAQGWGYTF
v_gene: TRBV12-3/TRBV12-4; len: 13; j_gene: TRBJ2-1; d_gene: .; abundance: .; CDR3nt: TGTGCCAGCGACCGCCCGGGGTCCAATGAGCAGTTCTTC; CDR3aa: CASDRPGSNEQFF
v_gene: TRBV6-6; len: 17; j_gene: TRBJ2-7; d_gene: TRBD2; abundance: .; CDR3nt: TGTGCCAGCAGTCCACCTCCCCTGACTAGCGCTTCCTACGAGCAGTACTTC; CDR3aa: CASSPPPLTSASYEQYF
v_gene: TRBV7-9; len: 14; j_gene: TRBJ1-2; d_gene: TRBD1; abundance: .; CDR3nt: TGTGCCAGCAGCTTAGCGGGACAGACCTATGGCTACACCTTC; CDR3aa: CASSLAGQTYGYTF
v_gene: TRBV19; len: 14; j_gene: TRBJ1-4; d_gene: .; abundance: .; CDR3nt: TGTGCCAGTAGTATTGGCCAGGCCCGAGCAAAACTGTTTTTT; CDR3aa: CASSIGQARAKLFF
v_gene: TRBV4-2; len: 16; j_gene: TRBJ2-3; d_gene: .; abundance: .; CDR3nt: TGTGCCAGCAGCCAGTTATTACTAGGGTCGGCAGATACGCAGTATTTT; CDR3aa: CASSQLLLGSADTQYF
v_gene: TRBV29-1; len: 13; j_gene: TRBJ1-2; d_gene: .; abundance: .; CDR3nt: TGCAGCGTTGCGACACCAGGGGACTATGGCTACACCTTC; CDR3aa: CSVATPGDYGYTF
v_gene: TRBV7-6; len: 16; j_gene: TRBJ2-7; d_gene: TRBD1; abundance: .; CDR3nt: TGTGCCAGCAGCTTAACCGGCCCAGGGGGTCCCTACGAGCAGTACTTC; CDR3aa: CASSLTGPGGPYEQYF
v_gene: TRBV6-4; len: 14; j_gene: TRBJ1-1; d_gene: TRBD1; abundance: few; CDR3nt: TGTGCCAGCAAGCAGGGGGCGATGGGGACTGAAGCTTTCTTT; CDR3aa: CASKQGAMGTEAFF
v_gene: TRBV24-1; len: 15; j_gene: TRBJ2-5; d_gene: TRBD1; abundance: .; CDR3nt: TGTGCCACCAGTGGCCGGGACAGGGGTCACGAGACCCAGTACTTC; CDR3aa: CATSGRDRGHETQYF
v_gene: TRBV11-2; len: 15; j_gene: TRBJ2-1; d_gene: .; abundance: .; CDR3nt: TGTGCCAGCAGCGAAACTCCCTATGCCTACAATGAGCAGTTCTTC; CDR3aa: CASSETPYAYNEQFF
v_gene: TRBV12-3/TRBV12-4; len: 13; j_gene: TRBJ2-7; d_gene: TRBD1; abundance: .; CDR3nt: TGTGCCAGCAGTTTTAGGACAGGAAACGAGCAGTACTTC; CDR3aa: CASSFRTGNEQYF
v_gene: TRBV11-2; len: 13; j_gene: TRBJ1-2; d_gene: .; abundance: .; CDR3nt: TGTGCCAGCAGCCCACTAACAGGGAGCGGCTACACCTTC; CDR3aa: CASSPLTGSGYTF
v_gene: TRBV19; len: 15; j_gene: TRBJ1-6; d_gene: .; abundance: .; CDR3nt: TGTGCCAGTAGTATGCTGCCGGGGTCCAATTCACCCCTCCACTTT; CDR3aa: CASSMLPGSNSPLHF
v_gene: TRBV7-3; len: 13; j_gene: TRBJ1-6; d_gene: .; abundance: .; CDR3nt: TGTGCCAGCAGCCTTGGACAGACTTCACCCCTCCACTTT; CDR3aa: CASSLGQTSPLHF
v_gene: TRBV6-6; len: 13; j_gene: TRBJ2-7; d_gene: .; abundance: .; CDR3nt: TGTGCCAGCAGTTCCGACAGGATATACGAGCAGTACTTC; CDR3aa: CASSSDRIYEQYF
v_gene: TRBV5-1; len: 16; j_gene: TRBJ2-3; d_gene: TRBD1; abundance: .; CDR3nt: TGCGCCAGCAGCTTGGTCCTCCGGGACAGTGTGGATACGCAGTATTTT; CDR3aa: CASSLVLRDSVDTQYF
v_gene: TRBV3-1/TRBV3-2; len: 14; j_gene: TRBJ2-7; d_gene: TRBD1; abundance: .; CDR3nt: TGTGCCAGCACCCGACAGGGGACCTCCTACGAGCAGTACTTC; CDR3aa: CASTRQGTSYEQYF
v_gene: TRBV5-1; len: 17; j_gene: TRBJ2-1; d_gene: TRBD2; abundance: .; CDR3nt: TGCGCCAGCAGCTTGGACGGGACTAGCGGGGGGGCCGATGAGCAGTTCTTC; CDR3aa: CASSLDGTSGGADEQFF
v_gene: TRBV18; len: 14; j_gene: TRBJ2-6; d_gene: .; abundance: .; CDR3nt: TGTGCCAGCTCACCGAGCTCTGGGGCCAACGTCCTGACTTTC; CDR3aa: CASSPSSGANVLTF
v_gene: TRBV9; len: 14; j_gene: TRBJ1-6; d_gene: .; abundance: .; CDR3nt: TGTGCCAGCAGCCCTGACAGTGGCCGGTCACCCCTCCACTTT; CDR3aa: CASSPDSGRSPLHF
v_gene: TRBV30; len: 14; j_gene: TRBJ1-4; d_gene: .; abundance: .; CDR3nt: TGTGCCTGGAACTCCGGAGGGTCAGTTGAAAAACTGTTTTTT; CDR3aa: CAWNSGGSVEKLFF
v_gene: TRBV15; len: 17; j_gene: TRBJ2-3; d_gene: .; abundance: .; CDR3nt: TGTGCCACCAGCAGAGGTAGAGAAGGAGCGGGTACGGGTACGCAGTATTTT; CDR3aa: CATSRGREGAGTGTQYF
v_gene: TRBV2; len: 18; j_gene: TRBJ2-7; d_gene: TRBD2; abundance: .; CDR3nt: TGTGCCAGCAGCCTTTATCGGGCCAATCTAGCGGGGGGTTACGAGCAGTACTTC; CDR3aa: CASSLYRANLAGGYEQYF
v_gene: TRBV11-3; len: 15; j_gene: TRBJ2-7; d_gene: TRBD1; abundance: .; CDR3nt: TGTGCCAGCAGCTCCCGGACAGGGGGACAATACGAGCAGTACTTC; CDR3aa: CASSSRTGGQYEQYF
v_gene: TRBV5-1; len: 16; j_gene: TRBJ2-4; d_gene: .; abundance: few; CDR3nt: TGCGCCAGCAGCTTGTTGGGCGGGGTGGAGGGAAACATTCAGTACTTC; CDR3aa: CASSLLGGVEGNIQYF
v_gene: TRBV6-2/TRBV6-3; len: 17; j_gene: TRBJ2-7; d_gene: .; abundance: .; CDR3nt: TGTGCCAGCAGTTATGAGATGGGGAGACCCCTTTCCTACGAGCAGTACTTC; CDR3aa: CASSYEMGRPLSYEQYF
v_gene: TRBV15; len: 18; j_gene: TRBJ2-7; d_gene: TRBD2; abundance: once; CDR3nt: TGTGCCACCAGCAGAGCCAGGACTAGCGGGGGGTTACACTACGAGCAGTACTTC; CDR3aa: CATSRARTSGGLHYEQYF
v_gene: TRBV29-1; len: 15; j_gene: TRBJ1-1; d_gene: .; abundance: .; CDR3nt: TGCAGCGTTGAAATAGTGGGTGGGCTGAACACTGAAGCTTTCTTT; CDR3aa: CSVEIVGGLNTEAFF
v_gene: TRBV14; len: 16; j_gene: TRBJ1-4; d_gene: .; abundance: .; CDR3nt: TGTGCCAGCAGCCAAGCTCCCTCCGGGCGGGGTGAAAAACTGTTTTTT; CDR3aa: CASSQAPSGRGEKLFF
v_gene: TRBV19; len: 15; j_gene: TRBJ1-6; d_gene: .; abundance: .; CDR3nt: TGTGCCAGTAGTGACCCCGGGGTGGCGGGTTCACCCCTCCACTTT; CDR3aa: CASSDPGVAGSPLHF
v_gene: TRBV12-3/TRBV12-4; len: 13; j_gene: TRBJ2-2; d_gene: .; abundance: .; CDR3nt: TGTGCCAGCAGCCCGGACAACCTCGGGGAGCTGTTTTTT; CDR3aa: CASSPDNLGELFF
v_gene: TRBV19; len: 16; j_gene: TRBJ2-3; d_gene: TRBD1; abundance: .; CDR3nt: TGTGCCAGTAGTTCCGCCGGGACAGGGTGGGCAGATACGCAGTATTTT; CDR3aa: CASSSAGTGWADTQYF
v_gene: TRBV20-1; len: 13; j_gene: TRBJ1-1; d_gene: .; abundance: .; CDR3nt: TGCAGTGCTAGTTACCAGGGGAACACTGAAGCTTTCTTT; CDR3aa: CSASYQGNTEAFF
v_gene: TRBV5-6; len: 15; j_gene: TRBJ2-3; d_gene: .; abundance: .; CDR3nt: TGTGCCAGCAGCCACTATAAGCAAGGCACAGATACGCAGTATTTT; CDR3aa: CASSHYKQGTDTQYF
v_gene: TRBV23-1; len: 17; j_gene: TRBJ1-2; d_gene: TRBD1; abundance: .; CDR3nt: TGCGCCAGCAGTCACACACCAACAGGGGTGGCCTCTATAGGCTACACCTTC; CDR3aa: CASSHTPTGVASIGYTF
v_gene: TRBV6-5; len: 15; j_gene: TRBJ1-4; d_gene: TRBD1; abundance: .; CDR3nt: TGTGCCAGCAGCTTCGGGACAGCAACTAATGAAAAACTGTTTTTT; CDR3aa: CASSFGTATNEKLFF
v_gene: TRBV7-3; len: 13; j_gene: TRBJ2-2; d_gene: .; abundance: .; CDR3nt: TGTGCCAGCAGCCCGCTCGGCACCGGGGAGCTGTTTTTT; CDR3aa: CASSPLGTGELFF
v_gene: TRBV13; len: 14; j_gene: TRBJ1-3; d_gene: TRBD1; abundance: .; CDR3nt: TGTGCCAGCAGCGTCGGGACAGCTGGAAACACCATATATTTT; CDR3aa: CASSVGTAGNTIYF
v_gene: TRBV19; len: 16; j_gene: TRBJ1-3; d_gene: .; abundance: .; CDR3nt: TGTGCCAGTAGTGACAGTTCAAGTTACTCTGGAAACACCATATATTTT; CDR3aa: CASSDSSSYSGNTIYF
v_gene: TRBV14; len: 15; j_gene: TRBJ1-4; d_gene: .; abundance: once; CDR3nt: TGTGCCAGCAGCCAATTCAAGCTGGCGGCAGGGAAACTGTTTTTT; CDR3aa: CASSQFKLAAGKLFF
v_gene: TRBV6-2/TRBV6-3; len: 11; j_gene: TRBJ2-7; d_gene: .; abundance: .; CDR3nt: TGTGCCAGCAGTTCCCTTTCCGAGCAGTACTTC; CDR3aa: CASSSLSEQYF
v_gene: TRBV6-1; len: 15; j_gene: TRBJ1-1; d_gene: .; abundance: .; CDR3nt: TGTGCCAGCAGTCCCAAGGGGATTGGCGACACTGAAGCTTTCTTT; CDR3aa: CASSPKGIGDTEAFF
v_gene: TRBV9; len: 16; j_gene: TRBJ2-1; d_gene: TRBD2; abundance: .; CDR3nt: TGTGCCAGCAGCCCCTCCGGACTAGCGGGGGGCAATGAGCAGTTCTTC; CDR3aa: CASSPSGLAGGNEQFF
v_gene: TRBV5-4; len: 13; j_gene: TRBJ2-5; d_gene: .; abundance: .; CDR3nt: TGTGCCAGCAGCTTGGCAGCGCAAGAGACCCAGTACTTC; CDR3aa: CASSLAAQETQYF
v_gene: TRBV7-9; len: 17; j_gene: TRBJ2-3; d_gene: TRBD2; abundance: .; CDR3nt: TGTGCCAGCAGCTTAGCATTGGCGGGGGGGCCCACAGATACGCAGTATTTT; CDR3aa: CASSLALAGGPTDTQYF
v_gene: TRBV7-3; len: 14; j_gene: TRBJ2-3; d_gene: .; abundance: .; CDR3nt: TGTGCCAGCAGCTACCCGGGGGTCACAGATACGCAGTATTTT; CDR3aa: CASSYPGVTDTQYF
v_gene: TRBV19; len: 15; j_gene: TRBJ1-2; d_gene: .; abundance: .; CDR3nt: TGTGCCAGTAGTATAGACTTGGGGCAGCAGTATGGCTACACCTTC; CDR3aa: CASSIDLGQQYGYTF
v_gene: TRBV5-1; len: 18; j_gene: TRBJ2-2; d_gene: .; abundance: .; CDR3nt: TGCGCCAGCAGCTTGCCTCGGCGGGGGCGGACAAACACCGGGGAGCTGTTTTTT; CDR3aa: CASSLPRRGRTNTGELFF
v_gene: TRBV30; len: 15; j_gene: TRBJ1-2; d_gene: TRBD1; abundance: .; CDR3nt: TGTGCCTGGGACCGCGGGACAGGGGGCGCTAAGGGCTACACCTTC; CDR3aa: CAWDRGTGGAKGYTF
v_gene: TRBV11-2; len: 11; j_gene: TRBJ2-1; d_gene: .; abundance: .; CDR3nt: TGTGCCAGCAGCTACCGACAAGTGCAGTTCTTC; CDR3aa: CASSYRQVQFF
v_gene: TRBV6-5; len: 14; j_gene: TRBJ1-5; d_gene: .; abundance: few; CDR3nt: TGTGCCAGCAGGGACTATTATAGCAATCAGCCCCAGCATTTT; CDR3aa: CASRDYYSNQPQHF
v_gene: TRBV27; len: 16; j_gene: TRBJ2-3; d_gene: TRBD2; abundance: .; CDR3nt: TGTGCCAGCAGCCGAGCCGGGACTAGTAAGGCAGATACGCAGTATTTT; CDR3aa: CASSRAGTSKADTQYF
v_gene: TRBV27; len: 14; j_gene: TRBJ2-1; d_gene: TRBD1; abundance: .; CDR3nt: TGTGCCAGCAGTGGGGACAGGGGGCCGGTTGAGCAGTTCTTC; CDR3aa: CASSGDRGPVEQFF
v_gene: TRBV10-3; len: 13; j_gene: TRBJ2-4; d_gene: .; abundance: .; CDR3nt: TGTGCCATCAGTTTGGGACTTCAAAACATTCAGTACTTC; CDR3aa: CAISLGLQNIQYF
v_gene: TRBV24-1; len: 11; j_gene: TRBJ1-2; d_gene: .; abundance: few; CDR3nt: TGTGCCACCAGTGACAGGAATGGCTACACCTTC; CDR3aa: CATSDRNGYTF
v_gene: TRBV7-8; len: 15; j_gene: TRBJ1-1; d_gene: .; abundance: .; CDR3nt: TGTGCCAGCAGTTCAGGTTTGGGCCAAAACACTGAAGCTTTCTTT; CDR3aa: CASSSGLGQNTEAFF